The 31 T cell receptor beta chains below come from one sample, sequenced in a study of early T cells in non-severe SARS-CoV-2 infection. TCRdb fed the 5' RACE reads into MiXCR, producing one record per CDR3 protein. The data show over 50,000 distinct CDR3 sequences, just over 8% seen once. The source material was whole blood. Every receptor here comes from an adult who was a healthcare worker with PCR-confirmed SARS-CoV-2 infection or an uninfected control (not recorded which).

This clonotype appeared a few times. This chain's CDR3 is CASSPRTAGELFF. The CDR3 DNA reads as TGTGCCAGCAGCCCACGGACAGCCGGGGAGCTGTTTTTT. The J gene is TRBJ2-2, the V gene TRBV6-6; D perhaps matches TRBD1 (6 bases). The CDR3 has 13 residues. V lost 6 bases and J lost 6, with 11 bases in between. Germline assignment: CDR1 MNHNY and CDR2 SVGAGI (reference sequence).

This clonotype was recorded at least ten times. This chain joins TRBV29-1 and TRBJ2-5; D call uncertain. V lost 5 bases, J lost 5 bases, and 12 bases lay in between. Germline CDR1 reads SQVTM; CDR2 reads ANQGSEA. The CDR3 extends over 12 amino acids. The CDR3 loop reads CSVTVAPETQYF. CDR3 bases: TGCAGCGTTACTGTAGCCCCTGAGACCCAGTACTTC.

The table lists this clonotype with a few counts. The chain employs TRBV28 and TRBJ1-6; TRBD1 matches at 9 bases. The CDR3 runs to 16 residues. The V gene end was trimmed by 6 bases and the J gene end by 4 bases; junction bases not matched to a gene: 7. The germline gives CDR1 MDHEN, CDR2 SYDVKM. This CDR3 reads CASSPKGQGYNSPLHF. The CDR3 DNA sequence: TGTGCCAGCAGCCCGAAAGGACAGGGGTATAATTCACCCCTCCACTTT.

The V call is TRBV14, the J call TRBJ2-2; TRBD2 agrees at 7 bases. V was clipped by 4 bases and J by 5 bases; unmatched bases: 7. Germline V gene sequence: CDR1 SGHDN, CDR2 FVKESK. The CDR3 length is 15 residues. CDR3 sequence: CASSPQAGPTGELFF. The CDR3 DNA reads TGTGCCAGCAGCCCGCAAGCGGGACCGACCGGGGAGCTGTTTTTT. Drawing the rest from reference TRBV14 and TRBJ2-2, the complete variable domain is EAGVTQFPSHSVIEKGQTVTLRCDPISGHDNLYWYRRVMGKEIKFLLHFVKESKQDESGMPNNRFLAERTGGTYSTLKVQPAELEDSGVYFCASSPQAGPTGELFFGEGSRLTVL.

At least ten counts were recorded for this clonotype. The chain uses TRBV7-9 and TRBJ1-1; the D gene is possibly TRBD1 (6 bases). Germline V gene sequence: CDR1 SEHNR, CDR2 FQNEAQ (reference sequence). The V end was cut by 2 bases, the J end by 1 base, with 14 bases between. The CDR3 spans 16 residues. The CDR3 sequence: CASSLPYIGGNTEAFF. Written as DNA, the CDR3 is TGTGCCAGCAGCTTACCGTACATAGGGGGGAACACTGAAGCTTTCTTT.

The table lists this clonotype with many counts. The rearrangement uses TRBV5-1 and TRBJ1-1, with a possible D match to TRBD1 (5 bases). The germline V gene encodes CDR1 SGHRS and CDR2 YFSETQ. The CDR3 spans 13 residues. V was pared by 3 bases and J by 1 base, with 7 bases between. The CDR3 nucleotides are TGCGCCAGCAGCTCACAGGAGAACACTGAAGCTTTCTTT. As protein: CASSSQENTEAFF.

This clonotype was seen repeatedly, ten times or more. This chain joins TRBV7-3 and TRBJ2-7; tentatively, D is TRBD2 (5 bases). The ends were cut back, 3 bases at V and 6 bases at J, with 12 bases in the middle. This CDR3 comprises 13 residues. The V gene's germline CDR1 is SGHTA and CDR2 FQGTGA. CDR3: CASSFWEGGEQYF. The CDR3, as DNA: TGTGCCAGCAGCTTTTGGGAAGGAGGCGAGCAGTACTTC. The full variable domain, in which reference TRBV7-3 and TRBJ2-7 provide the parts outside the CDR3, is GAGVSQTPSNKVTEKGKYVELRCDPISGHTALYWYRQSLGQGPEFLIYFQGTGAADDSGLPNDRFFAVRPEGSVSTLKIQRTERGDSAVYLCASSFWEGGEQYFGPGTRLTVT.

This clonotype was observed many times. This rearrangement joins TRBV7-2 to TRBJ2-1; 14 bases are a match to TRBD2. The length of the CDR3 is 15 residues. Trimming at V came to 0 bases and at J to 12 bases, leaving 4 bases not matched to a gene. Germline V gene sequence: CDR1 SGHTA, CDR2 FQGNSA. CDR3 loop: CASSLARTSGRRQFF. The CDR3 nucleotides are TGTGCCAGCAGCTTAGCGAGGACTAGCGGGAGGAGGCAGTTCTTC.

This clonotype was detected only a few times. The chain couples TRBV28 to TRBJ1-5; 7 bases are shared with TRBD1. Germline loops: CDR1 MDHEN, CDR2 SYDVKM. This CDR3 is built from 13 residues. V lost 10 bases and J lost 1; bases outside the gene matches: 4. The CDR3 loop is CATKQGSNQPQHF. As DNA, the CDR3 is TGTGCCACCAAACAGGGGAGCAATCAGCCCCAGCATTTT.

This clonotype has a count of ten or more. The rearrangement uses TRBV10-3 and TRBJ1-2; no clear D. Trimming stripped 2 bases from V and 4 bases from J, with 17 bases between. Germline V gives CDR1 ENHRY, CDR2 SYGVKD. CDR3 length: 16 amino acids. CDR3 protein: CAISEADTPDPYGYTF. CDR3 DNA: TGTGCCATCAGTGAGGCAGACACTCCCGACCCCTATGGCTACACCTTC.

This clonotype was counted ten times or more. This chain joins TRBV13 and TRBJ1-1, with D unresolved. Trimming shortened V by 2 bases and J by 1 base, and 5 bases separated the two germline ends. Germline V gene data show CDR1 as PRHDT and CDR2 as FYEKMQ (reference sequence). The CDR3 extends over 13 amino acids. CDR3 sequence (DNA): TGTGCCAGCAGCTTAAAACGGAACACTGAAGCTTTCTTT. This encodes CASSLKRNTEAFF. Combining the CDR3 with reference TRBV13 and TRBJ1-1 gives the whole variable domain AAGVIQSPRHLIKEKRETATLKCYPIPRHDTVYWYQQGPGQDPQFLISFYEKMQSDKGSIPDRFSAQQFSDYHSELNMSSLELGDSALYFCASSLKRNTEAFFGQGTRLTVV.

This clonotype was detected many times. This chain uses TRBV29-1 with TRBJ2-2, with D perhaps TRBD2 (5 bases). In germline, CDR1 is SQVTM, CDR2 ANQGSEA. CDR3 size: 13 residues. V was pared by 5 bases and J by 4 bases, with 11 bases between. CDR3 sequence reads: CSVSMRATGELFF. DNA for the CDR3: TGCAGCGTTTCTATGAGGGCCACCGGGGAGCTGTTTTTT.

V gene TRBV5-4 combines with J gene TRBJ2-6; D could derive from TRBD1 or TRBD2 (5 bases each). Trimming pared 3 bases from V and 2 bases from J, leaving 12 bases between. In germline, CDR1 is SGHNT, CDR2 YYREEE (reference sequence). This CDR3 contains 16 residues. The CDR3 sequence: CASSWGTDPGANVLTF. The CDR3 nucleotides read TGTGCCAGCAGCTGGGGGACGGATCCTGGGGCCAACGTCCTGACTTTC.

The rearrangement uses TRBV19 and TRBJ1-2; D is unresolved. V was clipped by 6 bases and J by 9 bases, with 20 bases between them. In germline, CDR1 is LNHDA, CDR2 SQIVND (reference sequence). CDR3 length equals 14 residues. In DNA, the CDR3 is TGTGCCAGTAGCCTAAGGAGGTCGACCCAGAGCTACACCTTC. It yields the protein CASSLRRSTQSYTF. The full variable domain, in which reference TRBV19 and TRBJ1-2 provide the parts outside the CDR3, is DGGITQSPKYLFRKEGQNVTLSCEQNLNHDAMYWYRQDPGQGLRLIYYSQIVNDFQKGDIAEGYSVSREKKESFPLTVTSAQKNPTAFYLCASSLRRSTQSYTFGSGTRLTVV.

This clonotype was seen many times. The V and J genes are TRBV20-1 and TRBJ1-2; no clear D gene. This CDR3 region has 13 residues. Germline assignment: CDR1 DFQATT and CDR2 SNEGSKA (reference sequence). V lost 2 bases and J lost 8, with 15 bases in between. DNA of the CDR3: TGCAGTGCTAGAAGCGGGCTGACTATGGGCTACACCTTC. This translates into CSARSGLTMGYTF.

This clonotype was seen many times. The rearrangement joins TRBV19 to TRBJ2-7, with TRBD2 matching 7 bases. Germline loops: CDR1 LNHDA, CDR2 SQIVND (reference sequence). The V segment lost 5 bases and the J segment 4 bases; nucleotides outside the gene matches: 8. This CDR3 has 14 amino acids. The CDR3 loop reads CASSRGGSYYEQYF. Written as DNA, the CDR3 is TGTGCCAGTAGTCGGGGCGGGAGTTATTACGAGCAGTACTTC.

This clonotype occurred many times. The rearrangement links TRBV21-1 to TRBJ2-7; the table gives TRBD1 as D, unverified against the DNA. TRBV21-1 counts as a pseudogene. The CDR3 is made up of 14 amino acids. CDR3 in amino acids: CASFQRGSQARQYF. CDR3 DNA: TGTGCCAGCTTTCAAAGGGGGAGCCAGGCAAGGCAGTACTTC.

Many counts were recorded for this clonotype. The V and J genes are TRBV28 and TRBJ2-7, with no clear D. Trimming pared 5 bases from V and 0 bases from J, leaving 17 bases between. Germline CDR1 and CDR2: MDHEN and SYDVKM. CDR3 length: 16 residues. CDR3 coding DNA: TGTGCCAGCAGTCCTGGACGCTTATCTAGCTCCTACGAGCAGTACTTC. As protein: CASSPGRLSSSYEQYF.

V and J are TRBV13 and TRBJ2-7, with a possible D match to TRBD1 (5 bases). This CDR3 contains 14 residues. V dropped 4 bases and J dropped 0 bases, with 10 bases sitting between them. Germline loops: CDR1 PRHDT, CDR2 FYEKMQ (reference sequence). The CDR3 DNA follows: TGTGCCAGCAGCTCAGGGATGAGCTCCTACGAGCAGTACTTC. Its translation: CASSSGMSSYEQYF.

The rearrangement uses TRBV6-1 and TRBJ2-7; unclear D gene. Per germline, CDR1 MNHNS and CDR2 SASEGT. Trimming removed 6 bases at V and 5 bases at J, with 17 bases between. This CDR3 contains 14 residues. The CDR3 DNA follows: TGTGCCAGCAGCTCCGGGCCCCCAGGCGACGAGCAGTACTTC. Its protein product is CASSSGPPGDEQYF.

This clonotype was seen a handful of times. V and J are TRBV4-3 and TRBJ2-7; D call uncertain. This CDR3 contains 15 residues. V dropped 2 bases and J dropped 5 bases, with 16 bases sitting between them. The germline CDR1 and CDR2 sequences are LGHNA and YSLEER. The CDR3 protein is CASSQTIESVHEQYF. The DNA for the CDR3 is TGCGCCAGCAGCCAAACCATCGAATCAGTCCACGAGCAGTACTTC.

This clonotype was counted ten times or more. This sequence joins TRBV27 and TRBJ1-2; maybe TRBD1 (5 bases). Germline loops: CDR1 MNHEY, CDR2 SMNVEV (reference sequence). CDR3 length: 10 residues. Trimming shortened V by 9 bases and J by 8 bases, and 10 bases separated the two germline ends. The CDR3 sequence is CASNSGGYTF. CDR3 bases: TGTGCCAGTAATTCAGGGGGCTACACCTTC.

In this sample, this clonotype turned up many times. The V and J genes are TRBV19 and TRBJ2-1, with 13 bases matching TRBD2. This CDR3 spans 15 amino acids. Germline values: CDR1 LNHDA, CDR2 SQIVND (reference sequence). V dropped 4 bases and J dropped 15; count of bases not matched to a gene: 12. The CDR3 loop is CASSTEGLAGRGRFF. As DNA, the CDR3 is TGTGCCAGTAGTACAGAGGGACTAGCGGGGAGGGGTCGGTTCTTC. The variable domain in full, with the rest retrieved from reference TRBV19 and TRBJ2-1, is DGGITQSPKYLFRKEGQNVTLSCEQNLNHDAMYWYRQDPGQGLRLIYYSQIVNDFQKGDIAEGYSVSREKKESFPLTVTSAQKNPTAFYLCASSTEGLAGRGRFFGPGTRLTVL.

This clonotype was counted only a few times. Here the CDR3 reads CASSLAGGRIGPYEQYF. As DNA, the CDR3 is TGTGCCAGCAGCTTAGCGGGGGGACGGATCGGACCCTACGAGCAGTACTTC. The chain combines TRBV11-2 with TRBJ2-7; 7 nucleotides match TRBD2. The CDR3 loop spans 17 amino acids. Looked up from germline, CDR1 is SGHAT and CDR2 is FQNNGV. V was pared by 1 base and J by 2 bases, with 11 bases of the junction left unmatched.

The chain recombines TRBV6-6 with TRBJ1-1, with D possibly TRBD1 on 5 matching bases. V was clipped by 6 bases and J by 5 bases, with 19 bases between them. CDR3 length: 15 amino acids. In germline, CDR1 is MNHNY, CDR2 SVGAGI (reference sequence). The CDR3 reads CASRHQFTGGTEAFF. CDR3 sequence (DNA): TGTGCCAGCAGGCACCAGTTTACAGGCGGAACTGAAGCTTTCTTT.

This clonotype was found many times. The chain couples TRBV6-1 to TRBJ1-1; D not certain. V gave up 8 bases and J gave up 11 bases, with 18 bases separating them. This CDR3 has 12 amino acids. Germline CDR1 reads MNHNS; CDR2 reads SASEGT. The CDR3 reads CASHSPIGLAFF. The CDR3 bases are TGTGCCAGCCACAGTCCAATTGGTTTGGCTTTCTTT.

This clonotype was picked up a small number of times. The chain recombines TRBV6-2 or TRBV6-3 with TRBJ1-2, with D possibly matching TRBD1 (6 bases). The CDR3 covers 15 residues. The germline CDR1 and CDR2 sequences are MNHEY and SVGEGT. Trimming shortened V by 6 bases and J by 7 bases, and 21 bases separated the two germline ends. In DNA form, the CDR3 reads TGTGCCAGCAGGTCCCTGGACAGATCAGCGGGTGGCTACACCTTC. It yields the protein CASRSLDRSAGGYTF.

This clonotype appeared many times. The chain has TRBV6-1 and TRBJ2-7; TRBD2 matches 7 bases. Losses at the gene ends were 10 bases for V and 2 bases for J; bases not matched to a gene: 5. Per germline, CDR1 MNHNS and CDR2 SASEGT. CDR3 length equals 12 residues. The CDR3 region is CATYRGAYEQYF. The DNA for the CDR3 is TGTGCCACCTACCGGGGGGCCTACGAGCAGTACTTC.

The V gene is TRBV2, the J gene TRBJ2-2; 13 bases agree with TRBD2. The CDR3 consists of 17 residues. V lost 6 bases, J lost 4 bases, and 8 bases stayed unmatched. CDR1 and CDR2 (germline): SNHLY, FYNNEI. The CDR3 bases are TGTGCCAGCAGACGGACTAGCGGGAGTGTCATCACCGGGGAGCTGTTTTTT. It specifies CASRRTSGSVITGELFF.

This chain joins TRBV24-1 and TRBJ2-7; possibly TRBD1 for D (6 bases). There are 15 residues in the CDR3. CDR1 and CDR2 (germline): KGHDR, SFDVKD. V was clipped by 7 bases and J by 3 bases, with 18 bases between them. As DNA, the CDR3 is TGTGCCACCAGCGCAGGCTCGGGACATATCTACGAGCAGTACTTC. Its protein product is CATSAGSGHIYEQYF.

The chain employs TRBV7-2 and TRBJ2-7, with TRBD1 matching 7 bases. The ends lost 5 bases at V and 2 bases at J; junction bases unmatched: 6. The CDR3 is 14 residues long. Germline CDR1 reads SGHTA; CDR2 reads FQGNSA. CDR3 sequence reads: CASSTQTGPYEQYF. The CDR3 nucleotides read TGTGCCAGCAGCACCCAGACAGGGCCCTACGAGCAGTACTTC.